This is a list of T cell receptor beta chains from one sample in a study of blood T cell repertoires in COVID-19. Some clones are missing from TCRdb's copy, which holds only in-frame ones; the method was immunoSEQ multiplex PCR. This sample has about 270,000 clones; over 80% occur once, and the top ten carry 4.1%. Sequenced material: PBMCs or T cells enriched from blood (not recorded which). The receptors derive from a woman aged 30 to 39 with acute COVID-19. Each CDR3 is given without its conserved first and last residue. Each record gives: V gene, J gene, CDR3 length, D gene, CDR3 protein. A D gene is named only where the DNA matches it firmly.

TRBV7-6,TRBJ2-2,14,-,ASSLRLRGSTGELF
TRBV6-5,TRBJ1-1,13,TRBD1,ASSPGDRGSTEAF
TRBV6-5,TRBJ1-5,12,-,ASKKTGVGQPQH
TRBV5-8,TRBJ1-2,11,-,ASRKTVPYGYT
TRBV19,TRBJ2-1,15,TRBD2,ASSTSGLAGPLNEQF
TRBV10-3,TRBJ1-5,11,-,AISEHSDQPQH
TRBV19,TRBJ1-6,13,TRBD1,ASRGFRPGGSPLH
TRBV4-3,TRBJ2-7,13,TRBD1,ASSRETGDAYEQY
TRBV5-1,TRBJ2-7,13,-,ASSLEPGQAYEQY
TRBV4-3,TRBJ2-1,12,-,ASSQARDWDEQF
TRBV3-1/TRBV3-2,TRBJ1-1,16,-,ASSRRYGGVKGGTEAF
TRBV5-6,TRBJ2-1,13,TRBD2,ASSLSPAGYNEQF
TRBV29-1,TRBJ2-2,11,-,SVGSGNTGELF
TRBV5-1,TRBJ2-1,13,TRBD2,ASSLEGLVPDEQF
TRBV4-1,TRBJ2-7,12,TRBD1,ASSDPGQFYEQY
TRBV4-1,TRBJ1-6,12,TRBD1,ASSQGQGQSPLH
TRBV3-1/TRBV3-2,TRBJ2-4,14,TRBD2,ASSGLAGWAKNIQY
TRBV7-9,TRBJ2-5,13,TRBD2,ASSEGTSGRETQY
TRBV5-4,TRBJ2-3,12,-,ASSFSARTDTQY
TRBV28,TRBJ1-5,12,TRBD1,ASSLGQGDQPQH
TRBV7-3,TRBJ2-3,11,-,ASSIGPTDTQY
TRBV19,TRBJ2-1,15,-,ASSAYPSGRSYNEQF
TRBV7-7,TRBJ2-5,13,TRBD2,ASSVLAGAQETQY
TRBV15,TRBJ2-7,12,TRBD1,ATSTGQGFHEQY
TRBV27,TRBJ1-5,14,TRBD1,ASSLSQGASNQPQH
TRBV7-9,TRBJ1-5,10,-,ASSRSNQPQH
TRBV19,TRBJ2-4,9,-,ASRFGNIQY
TRBV2,TRBJ1-6,12,TRBD1,ASTQGQGNSPLH
TRBV19,TRBJ1-2,12,TRBD1,ASSTFGTGGGYT
TRBV19,TRBJ1-6,13,-,ASSIGGLDGSPLH
TRBV7-9,TRBJ2-1,14,TRBD1,ASSLVGRGFHNEQF